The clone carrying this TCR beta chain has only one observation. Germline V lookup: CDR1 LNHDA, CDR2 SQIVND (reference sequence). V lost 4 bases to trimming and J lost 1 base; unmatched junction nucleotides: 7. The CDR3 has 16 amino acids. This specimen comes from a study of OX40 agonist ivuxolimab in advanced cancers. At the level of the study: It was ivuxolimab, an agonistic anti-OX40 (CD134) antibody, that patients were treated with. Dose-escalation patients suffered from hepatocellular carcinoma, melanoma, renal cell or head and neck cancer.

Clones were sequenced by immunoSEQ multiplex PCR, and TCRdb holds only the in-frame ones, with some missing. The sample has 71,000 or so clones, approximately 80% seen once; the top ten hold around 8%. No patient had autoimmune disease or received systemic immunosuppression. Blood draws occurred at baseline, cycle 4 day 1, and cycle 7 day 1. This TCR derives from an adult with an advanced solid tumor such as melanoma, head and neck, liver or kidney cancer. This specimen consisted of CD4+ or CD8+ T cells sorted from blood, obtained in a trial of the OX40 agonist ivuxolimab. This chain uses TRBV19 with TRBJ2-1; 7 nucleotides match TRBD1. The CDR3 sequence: CASSTPPGGSYNEQFF. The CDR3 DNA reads TGTGCCAGTAGTACCCCCCCAGGGGGATCCTACAATGAGCAGTTCTTC.